This T cell receptor (beta chain) is from a study of cytomegalovirus exposure and HLA in healthy donors. The CDR3 is 14 amino acids. Germline CDR1 reads KGHSH; CDR2 reads LQKENI. The V end was cut by 4 bases, the J end by 3 bases, with 12 bases between. The donors (healthy individuals) were bone marrow donors. On this clone: Its matching antigen is unknown.

The PCR ran on 60 Vbeta and 13 Jbeta primers. The table came from immunoSEQ multiplex PCR; TCRdb's copy has only in-frame clones and leaves some out. This sample has 150,000 to 200,000 clones, with roughly 88% found just once. Study-wide points: A further, later analysis showed that HLA-associated TCR beta chains (compared with equally common others) were more clonally expanded. Cytomegalovirus status, reportedly, was diagnosed with high specificity and sensitivity by the classifier. V- and J-gene trimming in TCR beta was tied to a missense DCLRE1C variant by an analysis performed later.

The chain has TRBV18 and TRBJ1-1, with a weak D call TRBD1 (5 bases). The receptor was isolated from a man between 18 and 35 years old in good health and CMV-seropositive. The source material was PBMCs. For the CDR3, the DNA is TGTGCCAGCTCACGTGGGGGAGGGTACACTGAAGCTTTCTTT. Its translation is CASSRGGGYTEAFF. Full variable domain (missing parts from reference TRBV18 and TRBJ1-1): NAGVMQNPRHLVRRRGQEARLRCSPMKGHSHVYWYRQLPEEGLKFMVYLQKENIIDESGMPKERFSAEFPKEGPSILRIQQVVRGDSAAYFCASSRGGGYTEAFFGQGTRLTVV.